This entry lists 26 T cell receptor beta chains sequenced from one sample in a study of molecular identifiers for immune sequencing clone quantification. MiXCR, applied by TCRdb to the PCR reads, yields one record per CDR3 protein. Counted here are a few hundred thousand distinct CDR3 sequences, around 21% occurring once; the ten biggest clones make up about 0.8%. Material for sequencing was naive CD8+ T cells from blood, with Jurkat cell RNA spiked in. As for subset: FACS-sorted CD8+CD4-CCR7+CD45RA+ naive T cells. The source of these receptors is a human donor in good health. Some libraries in this study had Jurkat cell RNA spiked in.

The chain couples TRBV7-6 to TRBJ2-1; 7 positions agree with TRBD1. This CDR3 comprises 14 residues. V gave up 2 bases and J gave up 5 bases; unmatched junction bases: 3. Germline CDR1 reads SGHVS; CDR2 reads FNYEAQ. The CDR3 coding sequence is TGTGCCAGCAGCTTACGGCAGGGGGACAATGAGCAGTTCTTC. This gives the protein CASSLRQGDNEQFF.

The V and J genes are TRBV11-2 and TRBJ2-7; D gene ambiguous. Trimming cost V 4 bases and J 3 bases, with 16 bases left between them. CDR3 length: 15 residues. Germline lookup yields CDR1 SGHAT and CDR2 FQNNGV. CDR3 DNA: TGTGCCAGCAGCTCAGTAACAGCTTGGATCTACGAGCAGTACTTC. It codes for CASSSVTAWIYEQYF.

This clonotype was counted ten times or more. This chain joins TRBV12-3 or TRBV12-4 and TRBJ1-1, with a possible D match to TRBD1 (5 bases). Trimming pared 5 bases from V and 1 base from J, leaving 14 bases between. CDR3 length: 15 residues. The CDR3 is CASSPTQEPNTEAFF. The CDR3 bases are TGTGCCAGCAGTCCTACACAGGAGCCGAACACTGAAGCTTTCTTT.

Comment on this clonotype: At one boundary the junction diverges from the germline segment, which might be a read error. The rearrangement joins TRBV3-1 to TRBJ1-3; D remains ambiguous. Germline lookup yields CDR1 LGHDT and CDR2 YNNKEL (reference sequence). This CDR3 is 15 amino acids long. Here the CDR3 reads CASSQGPNSGNTLYF. The CDR3 region has the DNA TGTGCCAGCAGCCAAGGCCCGAACTCTGGAAACACCTTATATTTT.

This chain connects TRBV4-3 to TRBJ2-3, with TRBD1 matching 7 bases. Trimming at V came to 0 bases and at J to 3 bases, leaving 15 bases not matched to a gene. CDR1 and CDR2 from the germline V gene are LGHNA and YSLEER. The CDR3 spans 19 residues. The CDR3 DNA is TGCGCCAGCAGCCAAGAGCAGGACACAGTGGGGACAGCGACAGATACGCAGTATTTT. The encoded protein is CASSQEQDTVGTATDTQYF.

The J gene is TRBJ2-6, the V gene TRBV11-1; D is perhaps TRBD1 (5 bases). There are 16 residues in the CDR3. V lost 5 bases, J lost 0 bases, and 11 bases lay in between. Germline CDR1 and CDR2: SGHAT and FQDESV (reference sequence). The CDR3 nucleotides read TGTGCCAGCAGCCTACAGGCGCCCTCTGGGGCCAACGTCCTGACTTTC. Translating gives CASSLQAPSGANVLTF.

This clonotype occurred many times. V and J are TRBV5-5 and TRBJ2-5; D is undetermined. This CDR3 is 14 amino acids long. The ends were cut back, 1 base at V and 5 bases at J, with 12 bases in the middle. Germline values: CDR1 SGHKS, CDR2 YYEKEE (reference sequence). The CDR3 here is CASSLSDLWETQYF. The CDR3 coding sequence is TGTGCCAGCAGCTTGTCGGACCTGTGGGAGACCCAGTACTTC. The whole variable domain, remainder taken from reference TRBV5-5 and TRBJ2-5, is DAGVTQSPTHLIKTRGQQVTLRCSPISGHKSVSWYQQVLGQGPQFIFQYYEKEERGRGNFPDRFSARQFPNYSSELNVNALLLGDSALYLCASSLSDLWETQYFGPGTRLLVL.

Notes on this clonotype: Given a much more abundant clone one base away, this may be a read error. J is TRBJ1-1 and V is TRBV6-2 or TRBV6-3; D remains unclear. V lost 8 bases, J lost 1 base, and 8 bases lay in between. CDR3 length equals 12 residues. Germline values: CDR1 MNHEY, CDR2 SVGEGT. CDR3 amino acids: CASGWANTEAFF. As DNA, the CDR3 is TGTGCCAGCGGTTGGGCGAACACTGAAGCTTTCTTT.

This clonotype has at least ten counts. The J gene is TRBJ1-4, the V gene TRBV5-6, with D uncertain. The CDR3 length is 12 residues. Germline values: CDR1 SGHDT, CDR2 YYEEEE. Trimming stripped 3 bases from V and 8 bases from J, with 8 bases between. The CDR3 spells CASSSDEEKLFF. The CDR3, as DNA: TGTGCCAGCAGCTCGGACGAAGAAAAACTGTTTTTT.

In nucleotides, the CDR3 is TGTGCCAGCAGCTTTAACATTGGCAATGAGCAGTTCTTC. It codes for CASSFNIGNEQFF. This sequence joins TRBV7-3 and TRBJ2-1; D unclear. From germline, CDR1 is SGHTA and CDR2 FQGTGA. V lost 3 bases and J 6 bases, leaving 9 bases between the germline ends. The CDR3 totals 13 residues. Filled out from reference TRBV7-3 and TRBJ2-1, the complete variable domain reads GAGVSQTPSNKVTEKGKYVELRCDPISGHTALYWYRQSLGQGPEFLIYFQGTGAADDSGLPNDRFFAVRPEGSVSTLKIQRTERGDSAVYLCASSFNIGNEQFFGPGTRLTVL.

This clonotype was observed a few times. The V and J genes are TRBV4-3 and TRBJ1-5; D is possibly TRBD1 (6 bases). The V gene's germline CDR1 is LGHNA and CDR2 YSLEER. This CDR3 is built from 14 residues. V was cut by 6 bases and J by 7 bases, with 16 bases left in between. CDR3 nucleotide sequence: TGCGCCAGCAGTCAGACACAGGGCTACCAGCCCCAGCATTTT. Translating gives CASSQTQGYQPQHF.

This clonotype was picked up many times. The chain carries TRBV7-9 and TRBJ1-1, with D uncertain. Germline V gene sequence: CDR1 SEHNR, CDR2 FQNEAQ (reference sequence). Trimming pared 5 bases from V and 0 bases from J, leaving 7 bases between. The CDR3 covers 13 residues. This CDR3 is CASSGPLNTEAFF. DNA of the CDR3: TGTGCCAGCAGCGGGCCTTTGAACACTGAAGCTTTCTTT.

This clonotype was seen a handful of times. The rearrangement joins TRBV28 to TRBJ2-1; a possible D gene is TRBD1 (5 bases). Trimming removed 2 bases from V and 6 bases from J, with 17 bases in between. The CDR3 spans 16 residues. Germline V lookup: CDR1 MDHEN, CDR2 SYDVKM. As DNA, the CDR3 is TGTGCCAGCAGTTTAGTTGGGCAGGGCGCGATCAATGAGCAGTTCTTC. This gives the protein CASSLVGQGAINEQFF.

The chain uses TRBV7-9 and TRBJ2-3; 7 bases align to TRBD1. The CDR3 has 15 amino acids. The trim removed 4 bases at V and 2 bases at J, leaving 6 bases unmatched. Germline V gene lookup returns CDR1 SEHNR and CDR2 FQNEAQ (reference sequence). CDR3 sequence: CASSSRDRDTDTQYF. The CDR3 nucleotides are TGTGCCAGCAGCTCCCGGGACAGAGACACAGATACGCAGTATTTT.

The chain uses TRBV6-2 or TRBV6-3 and TRBJ2-5; no firm D call. The CDR3 has 16 amino acids. Germline CDR1 reads MNHEY; CDR2 reads SVGEGT. V lost 3 bases and J 5 bases, leaving 19 bases between the germline ends. CDR3 in amino acids: CASSYGQWPPRETQYF. CDR3 coding DNA: TGTGCCAGCAGTTATGGTCAGTGGCCACCAAGGGAGACCCAGTACTTC.

About this clonotype: This may stem from a read error, because a much larger clone lies one nucleotide away. The chain uses TRBV30 and TRBJ2-7; the match to TRBD2 covers 9 bases. The CDR3 extends over 13 amino acids. The germline V gene encodes CDR1 GTSNPN and CDR2 SVGIG (reference sequence). For the CDR3, the DNA is TGTGCCTGGAGTGTCGGGACTAGCTACGAGCGGTACTTC. Its protein is CAWSVGTSYERYF.

The sample holds many counts of this clonotype. The V gene is TRBV4-1, the J gene TRBJ1-1; TRBD1 matches 7 bases. J lost 9 bases, V lost 0 bases, and 10 bases had no gene match. The CDR3 loop spans 15 amino acids. Germline CDR1 MGHRA, CDR2 YSYEKL. This CDR3 reads CASSQDRTGEVKAFF. DNA for the CDR3: TGCGCCAGCAGCCAAGATCGTACAGGGGAGGTTAAAGCTTTCTTT.

The genes are TRBV6-2 or TRBV6-3 and TRBJ1-2; no clear D gene. Deletions cut 5 bases from V and 4 bases from J, with 11 bases between. Germline V gives CDR1 MNHEY, CDR2 SVGEGT. The CDR3 contains 13 residues. CDR3 in amino acids: CASSPGSIYGYTF. The CDR3, as DNA: TGTGCCAGCAGTCCCGGGTCCATCTATGGCTACACCTTC.

This clonotype has at least ten counts. V and J are TRBV4-1 and TRBJ2-1, with D possibly matching TRBD2 (5 bases). The CDR3 sequence is 14 residues long. Germline values: CDR1 MGHRA, CDR2 YSYEKL. V lost 5 bases and J lost 6, with 14 bases in between. The DNA for the CDR3 is TGCGCCAGCAGCTTAAACCTAGCCCCCAATGAGCAGTTCTTC. It encodes CASSLNLAPNEQFF.

In its sample, this clonotype was seen once. Being one base from a much bigger clone, this may be a read error. The CDR3 ends on some other residue instead of the conserved phenylalanine or tryptophan, so this is likely a read error. The chain recombines TRBV28 with TRBJ2-7; D is uncertain. CDR1 is MDHEN, CDR2 SYDVKM, per germline. The CDR3 extends over 11 amino acids. Trimming took off 3 bases at V and 3 bases at J, with 3 bases between the two ends. This CDR3 is CASSFNYEQYL. CDR3 nucleotides: TGTGCCAGCAGTTTCAACTACGAGCAGTACCTC.

With respect to this clonotype: A much more abundant neighbour one base away suggests this may be a read error. The conserved phenylalanine or tryptophan normally closing the CDR3 is absent here, so this likely arose from a read error. The chain uses TRBV11-2 and TRBJ2-1; D uncertain. Per the germline V gene, CDR1 is SGHAT and CDR2 is FQNNGV. There are 13 residues in the CDR3. DNA for the CDR3: TGTGCCAGCAGCCTAGAATGGGGCAATGAGCAGTTCTCC. Its protein is CASSLEWGNEQFS.

This clonotype has a count of ten or more. The rearrangement links TRBV6-2 or TRBV6-3 to TRBJ2-7; D may be TRBD2 (5 bases). The CDR3 consists of 13 residues. Trimming stripped 2 bases from V and 5 bases from J, with 10 bases between. Germline assignment: CDR1 MNHEY and CDR2 SVGEGT. The CDR3 sequence: CASSYNRGNEQYF. In DNA, the CDR3 is TGTGCCAGCAGTTACAATCGAGGGAACGAGCAGTACTTC.

The rearrangement links TRBV19 to TRBJ2-5; D remains ambiguous. The germline V gene encodes CDR1 LNHDA and CDR2 SQIVND (reference sequence). The CDR3 length is 11 residues. The CDR3 reads CATAAQETQYF. The CDR3 DNA follows: TGTGCTACCGCGGCTCAAGAGACCCAGTACTTC.

Regarding this clonotype: An end of the junction differs from the germline gene, which may be a read error. This rearrangement joins TRBV20-1 to TRBJ2-1, with 8 bases lining up with TRBD2. CDR1 and CDR2 (germline): DFQATT, SNEGSKA (reference sequence). The CDR3 is 15 amino acids. CDR3: CSAPPLAGFMHEQFF. CDR3 nucleotide sequence: TGCAGTGCTCCCCCCCTAGCGGGCTTTATGCATGAGCAGTTCTTT.

On this clonotype: A read error may be the cause here, since a much bigger clone is one base away. V is TRBV7-8 and J is TRBJ1-5; a possible D gene is TRBD1 (6 bases). From germline, CDR1 is SGHVS and CDR2 FQNEAQ. V lost 1 base and J lost 5, with 15 bases in between. CDR3 length: 16 amino acids. The CDR3, as DNA: TGTGCCAGCAGCTTAGATCGGGGGCTGGAAGATCAGCCCCAGCATTTT. Its protein is CASSLDRGLEDQPQHF. Using reference TRBV7-8 and TRBJ1-5 for the parts outside the CDR3, the full variable domain is GAGVSQSPRYKVAKRGQDVALRCDPISGHVSLFWYQQALGQGPEFLTYFQNEAQLDKSGLPSDRFFAERPEGSVSTLKIQRTQQEDSAVYLCASSLDRGLEDQPQHFGDGTRLSIL.

This chain joins TRBV5-4 and TRBJ2-7; D is tentatively TRBD1 or TRBD2 (6 bases each). This CDR3 spans 15 amino acids. Between the trimmed V and J ends, which lost 4 bases and 0 bases, there was a span of 14 bases. Germline CDR1 SGHNT, CDR2 YYREEE (reference sequence). CDR3 residues: CASSPFRGASYEQYF. CDR3 bases: TGTGCCAGCAGCCCCTTTAGGGGGGCCTCCTACGAGCAGTACTTC.